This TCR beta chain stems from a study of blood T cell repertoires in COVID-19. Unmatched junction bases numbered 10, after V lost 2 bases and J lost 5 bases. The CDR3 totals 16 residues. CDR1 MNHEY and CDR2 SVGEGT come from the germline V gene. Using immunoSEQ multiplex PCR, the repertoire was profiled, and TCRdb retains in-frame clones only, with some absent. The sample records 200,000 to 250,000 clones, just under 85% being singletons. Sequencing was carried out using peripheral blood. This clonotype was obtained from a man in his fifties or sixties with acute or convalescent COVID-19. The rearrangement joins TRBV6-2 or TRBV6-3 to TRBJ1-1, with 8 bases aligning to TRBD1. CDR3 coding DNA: TGTGCCAGCAGTTACCGGGGACAGGTTGTGTATACTGAAGCTTTCTTT. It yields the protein CASSYRGQVVYTEAFF.